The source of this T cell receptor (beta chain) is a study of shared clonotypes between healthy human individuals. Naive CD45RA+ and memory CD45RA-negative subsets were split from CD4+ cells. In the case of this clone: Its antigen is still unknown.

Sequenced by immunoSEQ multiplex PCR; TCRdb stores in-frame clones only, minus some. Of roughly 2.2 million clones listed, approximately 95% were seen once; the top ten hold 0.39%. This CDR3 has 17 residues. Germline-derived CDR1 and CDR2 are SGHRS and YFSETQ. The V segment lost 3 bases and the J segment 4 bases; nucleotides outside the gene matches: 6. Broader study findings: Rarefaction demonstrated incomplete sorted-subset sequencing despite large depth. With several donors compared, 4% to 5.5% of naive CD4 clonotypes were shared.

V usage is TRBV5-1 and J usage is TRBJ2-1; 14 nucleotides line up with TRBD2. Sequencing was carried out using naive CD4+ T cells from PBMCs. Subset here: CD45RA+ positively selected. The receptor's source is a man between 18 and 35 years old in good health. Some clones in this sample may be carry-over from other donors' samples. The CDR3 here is CASSSGLAGATYNEQFF. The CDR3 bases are TGCGCCAGCAGCTCGGGACTAGCGGGGGCTACTTACAATGAGCAGTTCTTC.